A selection of T cell receptor beta chains follows, all from one sample in a study of early T cells in non-severe SARS-CoV-2 infection. TCRdb re-analysed the 5' RACE reads in MiXCR, keeping a single row per CDR3 protein. The sample carries around 23,000 distinct CDR3 sequences, less than 5% recorded once. Specimen: whole blood. Receptors originate from an adult who was a healthcare worker with PCR-confirmed SARS-CoV-2 infection or an uninfected control (not recorded which). Both conserved end residues are trimmed from each CDR3.

TRBV29-1 | 7 | SVGATLN
TRBV19 | 11 | ATRLTVNTEAF
TRBV12-3/TRBV12-4 | 15 | ASSLLGREVVTDTQY
TRBV28 | 9 | ASSFMWGAF
TRBV11-3 | 13 | ASSLGSLTYNEQF
TRBV29-1 | 12 | SVRLAEYQETQY
TRBV27 | 9 | ASSQYNEQF
TRBV4-1 | 16 | ASSQDGTTVYSYNEQF
TRBV12-3/TRBV12-4 | 13 | ASRWGQADNQPQH
TRBV5-1 | 14 | ASNHGLTGTTGELF
TRBV12-3/TRBV12-4 | 13 | ASSPTTGVNQPQH
TRBV3-1 | 13 | ASSQEALIVNEQF